This T cell receptor (beta chain) is drawn from a study of CD4 T cells in relation to SARS-CoV-2 and coronaviruses. Study-wide context: PBMCs were cultured with antigen for nine to ten days before TCR beta sequencing.

Before the COVID-19 pandemic, during about 2011-2019, CD4+ T cells were taken from unexposed donors. The cells were cultured for 9 to 11 days before CD4+ T cells were isolated. Germline values: CDR1 SGHVS, CDR2 FQNEAQ. V was clipped by 0 bases and J by 4 bases, with 13 bases between them. This CDR3 contains 16 residues. Concerning this clone: What it binds is unknown.

The assay was immunoSEQ multiplex PCR, and TCRdb's table has in-frame clones only and misses some. Altogether 20,000 to 25,000 clones are present, approximately 84% being singletons, with the ten largest covering roughly 16%. The J gene is TRBJ1-3, the V gene TRBV7-8; D call uncertain. The sequenced sample consisted of CD4+ T cells from PBMCs, cultured in vitro. The TCR comes from a human donor in good health. Written as DNA, the CDR3 is TGTGCCAGCAGCTTAGCTGGGTCCCGGTTCGGAAACACCATATATTTT. As protein: CASSLAGSRFGNTIYF.